This T cell receptor (beta chain) is from a study of regulatory T cells in long-lasting Graves disease (dated by TCRdb to the early 2020s). At the level of the whole study: Persistent Graves' disease was defined as antithyroid drug treatment for over 5 years with persistently positive TSH receptor autoantibodies. Peripheral blood TCR sequencing and RNA sequencing compared persistent Graves' disease patients with newly diagnosed Graves' disease patients. The study was conducted in China and was registered as a clinical trial. A total of about 33 samples underwent TCR sequencing: about 13 from persistent and some 20 from newly diagnosed Graves' disease patients. Persistent Graves' disease patients in the clinical cohort had taken antithyroid drugs for about 10.3 years on average. The paper's findings and limits, for the study overall: The authors noted that the small sample size was a limitation that may lower accuracy. Preferential use of TRBV28, TRBJ1-2 and TRBJ2-5 was observed in persistent disease, whereas TRBV20-1 and TRBJ2-1 were favored in newly diagnosed disease. Patients with persistent disease shared more public clonotypes (around 2,700) than newly diagnosed patients did (about 1,000). Because the primary lesion, thyroid tissue, could not be accessed, the study looked at peripheral blood alone. Sequencing and analysis were restricted to the TCR beta chain. Persistent Graves' disease patients showed lower TCR Shannon entropy and fewer highly expanded clones than newly diagnosed patients, suggesting clonal expansion.

The time point label, read with the paper, signifies: persistent/refractory GD, antithyroid drugs over 5 years with positive TRAb. For both TCR sequencing and RNA sequencing, RNA was extracted from PBMCs using TRIzol. The diagnosis of Graves' disease followed American Thyroid Association guidelines. Patients for the study were recruited at an endocrinology department in Xi'an, China. Each patient gave 7.5 to 10 milliliters of peripheral blood, collected in an EDTA anticoagulant tube. Ficoll Paque Plus density gradient separation was used to isolate PBMCs, and no further T cell sorting was done. An Agilent 2100 Bioanalyzer and agarose gel were used to assess RNA quality, and a NanoDrop 2000 was used to measure RNA concentration. The sample holds many counts of this clonotype. Its antigen has not been determined. No much larger clone is present one base from it, and per-base qualities are unavailable.

The library was generated by multiplex PCR. The data were produced on an Illumina HiSeq 4000. iRepertoire HTBI primers and Arm-PCR amplification of CDR3 regions were used to construct TCR beta libraries. PCR products were gel purified before sequencing. In the source study's methods: A total of fewer than 65 TRBV and approximately 13 TRBJ segments were identified across samples and were used for gene usage analysis of CDR3 amino acid clonotypes. Filtered high-quality paired reads were merged into contigs using COPE and FqMerger. BLAST was used to align contigs to the IMGT TRBV, TRBD and TRBJ reference genes, and CDR3 was defined following IMGT. Highly expanded clones were defined as clonotypes with a frequency above 0.1%. Repertoire diversity was measured by Shannon entropy, and V-J evenness by the Gini coefficient. A clonotype was considered public if more than one individual shared it. The public reads were run again by TCRdb, first through fastp at Q25 and then through MiXCR, and only productive beta chains were kept. Every entry covers one CDR3 protein and lists the most common genes and DNA from its rows. The V and J calls, along with clone size, are taken from TCRdb and not from the paper's own processing. This sample comprises some 300,000 distinct CDR3 sequences, 20% to 25% of them detected only once. In total, the top ten clones hold approximately 60% of the sample.

From its cysteine to its phenylalanine, the CDR3 spans 13 amino acids. Only the CDR3 portion is preserved as DNA: 39 bases, with reading frame beginning at the first base. V is pruned by 5 bases and J by 3 bases, leaving 4 bases of the junction without a gene match. Taken from the germline V gene, the CDR1 and CDR2 loops are MDHEN and SYDVKM. The receptor comes from a female donor with Graves disease. Here the chain combines TRBV28 and TRBJ2-7, and TRBD2 matches 7 of the central bases. This specimen consisted of peripheral blood mononuclear cells (PBMCs), obtained when the disease was refractory, from a patient treated with antithyroid drugs. In nucleotides, the sequence is TGTGCCAGCAGTCCCCGGACTAGCTACGAGCAGTACTTC. It specifies CASSPRTSYEQYF. Full variable domain (CDR3 extended with the reference TRBV28 and TRBJ2-7 proteins): DVKVTQSSRYLVKRTGEKVFLECVQDMDHENMFWYRQDPGLGLRLIYFSYDVKMKEKGDIPEGYSVSREKKERFSLILESASTNQTSMYLCASSPRTSYEQYFGPGTRLTVT.